This TCR beta chain emerged from a study of tumor-infiltrating lymphocytes in primary liver carcinoma. Extraction also yielded germline DNA, while blood RNA was obtained from unsorted whole blood. This clonotype has just a few counts. Total RNA (roughly 530 ng) served as template for TCR beta cDNA synthesis primed by a constant-region primer. Each TCR beta library was derived from three nested multiplex PCR rounds that employed slightly modified ARM-PCR. MiXCR was run by TCRdb on the multiplex PCR reads, yielding one entry per CDR3 protein. This sample has about 330,000 distinct CDR3 sequences, with roughly 61% found just once. The sample was peripheral blood. The clonotype originates from a man aged 35 to 55 with primary liver carcinoma and hepatitis B virus infection.

The CDR3 DNA sequence: TGTGCCAGCAGTGATGGGACAGTGGGCAGCAATCAGCCCCAGCATTTT. Translated: CASSDGTVGSNQPQHF. This chain joins TRBV6-1 and TRBJ1-5, with 7 positions matching TRBD1. This CDR3 region has 16 residues. The germline V gene has CDR1 MNHNS and CDR2 SASEGT. The ends lost 3 bases at V and 1 base at J; junction bases unmatched: 6.